One and the same sample provided the 25 T cell receptor beta chains below, sequenced in a study of naive and memory T cell subsets. Two oligonucleotides, mixed equimolar, formed the beta constant-region primer covering TRBC1 and TRBC2. TCRdb processed the UMI-ligation and nested PCR reads anew with MiXCR; each CDR3 protein has one entry. The table includes 130,000 to 150,000 distinct CDR3 sequences, 17% detected once. The material sequenced was naive CD4+ T cells from blood. These receptors were obtained from a human donor in good health.

The J gene is TRBJ2-7, the V gene TRBV12-3 or TRBV12-4, with TRBD2 matching over 7 bases. Unmatched junction bases numbered 10, after V lost 3 bases and J lost 2 bases. The CDR3 covers 16 residues. The DNA for the CDR3 is TGTGCCAGCAGTTTTGGTTTAGGGACTAACCCCTACGAGCAGTACTTC. As protein: CASSFGLGTNPYEQYF.

V usage is TRBV30 and J usage is TRBJ2-3, with a tentative D call TRBD1 (5 bases). The V end was cut by 0 bases, the J end by 7 bases, with 11 bases between. Germline CDR1 and CDR2: GTSNPN and SVGIG (reference sequence). CDR3 length equals 13 residues. Written as DNA, the CDR3 is TGTGCCTGGAGTGTTCAGGGAACCAATACGCAGTATTTT. Translation: CAWSVQGTNTQYF.

This sequence joins TRBV4-1 and TRBJ1-2; TRBD1 might be the D (5 bases). In germline, CDR1 is MGHRA, CDR2 YSYEKL. Trimming stripped 1 base from V and 1 base from J, with 16 bases between. The CDR3 has 17 residues. The CDR3 here is CASSQVAAGSINYGYTF. Written as DNA, the CDR3 is TGCGCCAGCAGCCAAGTTGCGGCAGGGTCTATTAACTATGGCTACACCTTC.

This rearrangement joins TRBV5-6 to TRBJ2-3; TRBD2 matches at 13 bases. The CDR3 length is 16 residues. Losses at the gene ends were 0 bases for V and 6 bases for J; bases not matched to a gene: 4. Germline V gives CDR1 SGHDT, CDR2 YYEEEE. The CDR3 spells CASSLGTSGSADTQYF. In DNA, the CDR3 is TGTGCCAGCAGCTTGGGGACTAGCGGGAGCGCGGATACGCAGTATTTT. Full variable domain (rest looked up from reference TRBV5-6 and TRBJ2-3): DAGVTQSPTHLIKTRGQQVTLRCSPKSGHDTVSWYQQALGQGPQFIFQYYEEEERQRGNFPDRFSGHQFPNYSSELNVNALLLGDSALYLCASSLGTSGSADTQYFGPGTRLTVL.

This clonotype appeared once. The chain uses TRBV18 and TRBJ1-1, with unresolved D. Germline assignment: CDR1 KGHSH and CDR2 LQKENI. V was clipped by 3 bases and J by 7 bases, with 12 bases between them. This CDR3 comprises 13 residues. DNA of the CDR3: TGTGCCAGCTCACCCCCGGTTTTTCGTGAAGCTTTCTTT. It specifies CASSPPVFREAFF.

In its sample, this clonotype was seen a few times. This chain joins TRBV11-2 and TRBJ2-1; a weak D match, TRBD2 (5 bases). CDR1 and CDR2 (germline): SGHAT, FQNNGV. The CDR3 contains 16 residues. V was clipped by 5 bases and J by 3 bases, with 17 bases between them. CDR3 DNA sequence: TGTGCCAGCAGCCCCACGACTATTACCTACTACAATGAGCAGTTCTTC. This sequence encodes CASSPTTITYYNEQFF.

The rearrangement joins TRBV6-5 to TRBJ2-3; unclear D gene. Germline V gives CDR1 MNHEY, CDR2 SVGAGI. V dropped 2 bases and J dropped 4 bases, with 10 bases sitting between them. The CDR3 extends over 14 amino acids. In nucleotides, the CDR3 is TGTGCCAGCAGTTACGGGTACGGACCAGATACGCAGTATTTT. Residues: CASSYGYGPDTQYF.

V gene TRBV10-2 combines with J gene TRBJ2-1, with 11 bases aligning to TRBD2. With 2 bases clipped from V and 0 bases from J, the junction kept 9 bases outside the gene matches. The germline CDR1 and CDR2 sequences are WSHSY and SAAADI. The CDR3 consists of 19 residues. This chain's CDR3 is CASSEDRLAGGRSYNEQFF. The CDR3 region has the DNA TGCGCCAGCAGTGAGGACAGGCTAGCGGGAGGCCGCTCCTACAATGAGCAGTTCTTC.

This clonotype came up a few times. The V and J genes are TRBV12-3 or TRBV12-4 and TRBJ2-1; TRBD2 agrees at 9 bases. V shed 7 bases, J shed 3 bases, and the junction held 7 bases outside the gene matches. The CDR3 length is 15 residues. DNA of the CDR3: TGTGCCAGCAACGGCAGGACTAGCGTCTACAATGAGCAGTTCTTC. It yields the protein CASNGRTSVYNEQFF.

The rearrangement links TRBV6-2 or TRBV6-3 to TRBJ2-2, with TRBD1 matching over 8 bases. CDR1 MNHEY and CDR2 SVGEGT come from the germline V gene. V shed 7 bases, J shed 1 base, and the junction held 2 bases outside the gene matches. This CDR3 is 14 amino acids long. This CDR3 reads CASTGQGNTGELFF. As DNA, the CDR3 is TGTGCCAGCACAGGACAGGGGAACACCGGGGAGCTGTTTTTT.

A few counts support this clonotype. The chain joins TRBV15 to TRBJ2-5; D gene uncertain. V lost 0 bases and J lost 1, with 6 bases in between. CDR3 length equals 14 residues. Germline CDR1 is LNHNV and CDR2 is YYDKDF (reference sequence). In nucleotides, the CDR3 is TGTGCCACCAGCAGAGATAAGGGCCAAGAGACCCAGTACTTC. Amino acids: CATSRDKGQETQYF.

This clonotype was recorded at least ten times. The chain links TRBV18 to TRBJ2-7; no firm D call. The V gene lost 5 bases and the J gene lost 3 bases, with 5 bases spanning the gap. This CDR3 comprises 11 residues. Per the germline V gene, CDR1 is KGHSH and CDR2 is LQKENI. The CDR3, as DNA: TGTGCCAGCTCATCGGACTACGAGCAGTACTTC. Translating it yields CASSSDYEQYF.

The chain carries TRBV5-1 and TRBJ1-1; D is undetermined. From germline, CDR1 is SGHRS and CDR2 YFSETQ. CDR3 size: 13 residues. Trimming removed 0 bases at V and 5 bases at J, with 8 bases between. CDR3 in DNA: TGCGCCAGCAGCTTGGCCTTTAGGACTGAAGCTTTCTTT. Protein: CASSLAFRTEAFF. Complete variable domain (other parts from reference TRBV5-1 and TRBJ1-1): KAGVTQTPRYLIKTRGQQVTLSCSPISGHRSVSWYQQTPGQGLQFLFEYFSETQRNKGNFPGRFSGRQFSNSRSEMNVSTLELGDSALYLCASSLAFRTEAFFGQGTRLTVV.

The rearrangement joins TRBV27 to TRBJ2-7; TRBD2 matches 12 bases. Losses at the gene ends were 5 bases for V and 3 bases for J; bases not matched to a gene: 8. Germline lookup yields CDR1 MNHEY and CDR2 SMNVEV (reference sequence). This CDR3 has 16 residues. The CDR3 nucleotides read TGTGCCAGCAGTGCTAACAGACTAGCGGGGGTCTACGAGCAGTACTTC. Residues: CASSANRLAGVYEQYF.

The chain combines TRBV20-1 with TRBJ2-7; maybe TRBD2 (5 bases). This CDR3 contains 14 residues. Per the germline V gene, CDR1 is DFQATT and CDR2 is SNEGSKA (reference sequence). Trimming stripped 6 bases from V and 8 bases from J, with 23 bases between. CDR3 region: CSAKEGYSTIKQYF. Here the CDR3 DNA reads TGCAGTGCCAAAGAGGGATACTCCACTATCAAGCAGTACTTC.

The sample holds a few counts of this clonotype. The chain joins TRBV6-5 to TRBJ1-3; D is uncertain. V was trimmed by 1 base and J by 4 bases, leaving 8 bases between them. CDR1 is MNHEY and CDR2 is SVGAGI in the germline V gene. The CDR3 spans 14 residues. In DNA, the CDR3 is TGTGCCAGCAGTTACTATAGGGAAGGAAACACCATATATTTT. The encoded protein is CASSYYREGNTIYF.

This clonotype appeared a few times. The V gene is TRBV20-1, the J gene TRBJ2-7, with 12 bases that match TRBD2. The length of the CDR3 is 12 residues. Germline lookup yields CDR1 DFQATT and CDR2 SNEGSKA (reference sequence). Unmatched junction bases numbered 1, after V lost 1 base and J lost 9 bases. The CDR3 here is CSARVLAGGQYF. In nucleotides, the CDR3 is TGCAGTGCTAGAGTACTAGCGGGGGGGCAGTACTTC.

This clonotype has just a few counts. The genes are TRBV6-5 and TRBJ2-4; 11 bases align to TRBD2. The CDR3 has 18 amino acids. V lost 6 bases and J lost 1; bases outside the gene matches: 11. Germline lookup yields CDR1 MNHEY and CDR2 SVGAGI. The CDR3 nucleotides are TGTGCCAGCAGCCCCCTAGCGGGAGGCGGGGCGGCCAAAAACATTCAGTACTTC. It yields the protein CASSPLAGGGAAKNIQYF.

This clonotype was seen a few times. As DNA, the CDR3 is TGTGCCTGGAGTGTATATGCCCCCGGGGAGCTGTTTTTT. It codes for CAWSVYAPGELFF. The chain links TRBV30 to TRBJ2-2; D call uncertain. The CDR3 is 13 amino acids. Germline-derived CDR1 and CDR2 are GTSNPN and SVGIG (reference sequence). Trimming cost V 0 bases and J 6 bases, with 8 bases left between them.

This clonotype was seen a few times. The chain couples TRBV15 to TRBJ2-7, with a weak D call TRBD1 (5 bases). V was clipped by 3 bases and J by 2 bases, with 11 bases between them. This CDR3 is built from 14 residues. Germline CDR1 LNHNV, CDR2 YYDKDF (reference sequence). DNA for the CDR3: TGTGCCACCAGCAGGACAGAGGCAACCTACGAGCAGTACTTC. It is translated as CATSRTEATYEQYF.

This clonotype has only a few counts. The chain couples TRBV12-3 or TRBV12-4 to TRBJ2-7; possibly TRBD2 for D (6 bases). The V and J ends lost 3 bases and 2 bases respectively, with 8 bases between them. The CDR3 is 13 amino acids. Here the CDR3 DNA reads TGTGCCAGCAGTTTCACGGGGGCCTACGAGCAGTACTTC. This gives the protein CASSFTGAYEQYF.

This clonotype was counted between two and nine times. This rearrangement joins TRBV6-2 or TRBV6-3 to TRBJ2-3; D ambiguous. Deletions cut 5 bases from V and 1 base from J, with 7 bases between. CDR1 MNHEY and CDR2 SVGEGT come from the germline V gene. CDR3 length: 13 amino acids. The CDR3 is CASSRSRTDTQYF. DNA for the CDR3: TGTGCCAGCAGTCGGAGCCGCACAGATACGCAGTATTTT.

The V and J genes are TRBV5-1 and TRBJ2-2; D is ambiguous. Germline V gives CDR1 SGHRS, CDR2 YFSETQ. This CDR3 contains 15 residues. V lost 2 bases and J 1 base, leaving 9 bases between the germline ends. The CDR3 loop is CASSLTAGNTGELFF. The CDR3 DNA follows: TGCGCCAGCAGCTTAACTGCAGGGAACACCGGGGAGCTGTTTTTT.

The rearrangement links TRBV7-2 to TRBJ1-4, with D perhaps TRBD1 (5 bases). This CDR3 region has 13 residues. Trimming shortened V by 5 bases and J by 8 bases, and 12 bases separated the two germline ends. CDR1 is SGHTA, CDR2 FQGNSA, per germline. CDR3: CASSPLWGEKLFF. The CDR3 DNA reads as TGTGCCAGCAGCCCACTTTGGGGGGAAAAACTGTTTTTT.

The chain employs TRBV3-1 and TRBJ1-2, with D perhaps TRBD1 (5 bases). CDR1 and CDR2 (germline): LGHDT, YNNKEL (reference sequence). V shed 1 base and J shed 6 bases, with 18 bases lying between them. The CDR3 length is 16 residues. CDR3 sequence: CASSQAGDEGINGYTF. The CDR3 DNA sequence: TGTGCCAGCAGCCAAGCGGGGGACGAGGGAATCAATGGCTACACCTTC.